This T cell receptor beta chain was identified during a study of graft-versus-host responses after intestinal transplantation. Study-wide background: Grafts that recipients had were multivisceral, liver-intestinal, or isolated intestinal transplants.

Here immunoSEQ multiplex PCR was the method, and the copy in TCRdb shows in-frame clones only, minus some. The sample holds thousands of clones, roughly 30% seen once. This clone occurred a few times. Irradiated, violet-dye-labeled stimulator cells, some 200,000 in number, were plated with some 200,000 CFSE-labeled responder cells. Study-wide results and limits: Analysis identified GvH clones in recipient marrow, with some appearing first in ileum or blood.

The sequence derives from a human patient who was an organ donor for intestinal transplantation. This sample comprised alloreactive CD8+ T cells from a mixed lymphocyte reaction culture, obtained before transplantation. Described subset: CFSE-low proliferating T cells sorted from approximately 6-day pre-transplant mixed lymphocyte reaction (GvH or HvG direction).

CDR3 bases: TGTGCCAGCTCCGGGTCCGCGTACAATGAGCAGTTCTTC. Its translation: CASSGSAYNEQFF. This chain uses TRBV6-5 with TRBJ2-1; no reliable D call. Per germline, CDR1 MNHEY and CDR2 SVGAGI. The CDR3 sequence is 13 residues long. Trimming took 8 bases from V and 4 from J, leaving 12 bases between them.